This T cell receptor beta chain was obtained from a study of cytomegalovirus exposure and HLA in healthy donors. PCR was performed using 60 Vbeta and 13 Jbeta primers. Clones were read by immunoSEQ multiplex PCR, and TCRdb kept only the in-frame ones, dropping some. The sample holds tens of thousands of clones; approximately 70% are singletons and the top ten take 5.4%. Study outcomes and limitations: Specificity of a few CMV-associated chains for CMV antigens was verified in vitro.

For this clone: Its antigen is unknown. Other DNA sequences in the same sample also yield this CDR3.

Material: PBMCs. The TCR sequence derives from a man aged 45-60 years in good health and CMV-seronegative.

In nucleotides, the CDR3 is TGTGCCAGCAGTGAATCAGGCAATCAGCCCCAGCATTTT. It yields the protein CASSESGNQPQHF. The gene calls are TRBV25-1 and TRBJ1-5; D gene unclear. The V end lost 1 base, the J end lost 2 bases, and 3 bases lay between the germline ends. The CDR3 is made up of 13 amino acids. Germline values: CDR1 MGHDK, CDR2 SYGVNS.